This TCR beta chain was identified in a study of spatial heterogeneity in lung cancer. The length of the CDR3 is 20 residues. Germline CDR1 MNHEY, CDR2 SMNVEV (reference sequence). V trimming: 8 bases; J trimming: 0 bases; junction bases outside the gene matches: 18. Time point specified: sample taken at primary tumor resection. Tumor, nontumor lung or frozen PBMC supplied whole RNA that was sequenced unsorted. This clonotype has a count of ten or more. The antigen is not known. Each TCR cDNA molecule carried a unique molecular identifier. TCRdb reprocessed the 5' RACE reads with MiXCR, giving one entry per CDR3 protein. The sample has about 100,000 distinct CDR3 sequences, about 4.6% seen once. General study results and limits: Intratumoral expanded alpha and beta TCR counts were found to track tumor mutation counts. Coverage estimated for tumor T cells reached roughly 7% for alpha chains and less than 15% for beta chains.

This TCR derives from a male donor with early-stage non-small cell lung cancer. This specimen consisted of lung tumor tissue, obtained at surgery. The chain carries TRBV27 and TRBJ2-6; 8 bases align to TRBD1. The CDR3 loop reads CASSSFGVGTGRSGANVLTF. In DNA form, the CDR3 reads TGTGCCAGCTCCTCCTTCGGGGTTGGGACAGGTCGCTCTGGGGCCAACGTCCTGACTTTC.